This T cell receptor beta chain was recovered during a study of blood T cell repertoires in COVID-19. Study information: Samples of COVID-19 (acute and convalescent) were obtained from the United States, Italy and Spain. PBMCs, B-cell-depleted T cells, or T cells were the source of the cDNA or gDNA that made up the material.

Trimming shortened V by 5 bases and J by 4 bases, and 11 bases separated the two germline ends. The CDR3 consists of 13 residues. Seattle-derived patients entered the study during active infection and were followed longitudinally. Study processing details: Amplified reference gene primers provided the basis for estimating nucleated cell counts. Generated by immunoSEQ multiplex PCR, the TCRdb table keeps only in-frame clones and is missing some. V, J and clone size derive from that table, while D and trimming were established from the DNA sequence. Found here are about half a million clones, 89% of them singletons; the top ten hold around 0.95%.

This chain links TRBV12-3 or TRBV12-4 with TRBJ1-1; possible D gene TRBD1, 5 bases. Sequencing was performed on peripheral blood. The receptor was isolated from a man aged 18 to 35 with COVID-19, enrolled during active disease. The CDR3 region is CASSVGGSTEAFF. Here the CDR3 DNA reads TGTGCCAGCAGTGTTGGGGGGAGCACTGAAGCTTTCTTT.